The 27 T cell receptor beta chains below all came from one sample that was sequenced in a study of breast tumors, draining lymph nodes, adjacent tissues. TCRdb independently ran MiXCR on the multiplex PCR reads; one entry per CDR3 protein. This sample has some 100,000 distinct CDR3 sequences, with 21% found just once. Samples came from axillary lymph nodes draining the breast cancer. The source material was axillary lymph node tissue. The receptors shown here come from a female donor with breast cancer. Some clones in this sample may be carry-over from other donors' samples.

The rearrangement joins TRBV9 to TRBJ2-3, with D perhaps assigned TRBD1 or TRBD2 (6 bases each). CDR3 length: 16 amino acids. V lost 0 bases, J lost 0 bases, and 11 bases lay in between. The germline V gene has CDR1 SGDLS and CDR2 YYNGEE. CDR3 in amino acids: CASSVAVGGSTDTQYF. For the CDR3, the DNA is TGTGCCAGCAGCGTAGCCGTAGGGGGGAGCACAGATACGCAGTATTTT.

There are many counts of this clonotype. The chain has TRBV27 and TRBJ1-5; D call uncertain. Trimming took off 3 bases at V and 11 bases at J, with 14 bases between the two ends. The CDR3 loop spans 13 amino acids. In germline, CDR1 is MNHEY, CDR2 SMNVEV (reference sequence). CDR3 region: CASSFRAAGSQHF. The CDR3, as DNA: TGTGCCAGCAGTTTTCGGGCCGCTGGGTCCCAGCATTTT.

This clonotype was detected a few times. A much larger clonotype is one base distant, so this may be a read error. The chain carries TRBV19 and TRBJ1-6; possible D gene TRBD1, 5 bases. Germline CDR1 is LNHDA and CDR2 is SQIVND (reference sequence). The CDR3 has 15 amino acids. V was pared by 7 bases and J by 8 bases, with 18 bases between. DNA of the CDR3: TGTGCCAGTAACCGGGGCAGCCTTCGGGATTCACCCCTCCACTTT. It translates to CASNRGSLRDSPLHF.

This rearrangement joins TRBV7-8 to TRBJ1-1; 8 positions match TRBD1. From germline, CDR1 is SGHVS and CDR2 FQNEAQ. The CDR3 consists of 14 residues. Trimming cost V 4 bases and J 4 bases; bases outside gene matches: 5. The CDR3 is CASSSDRVGTEAFF. CDR3 nucleotides: TGTGCCAGCAGCTCGGACAGGGTCGGCACTGAAGCTTTCTTT.

As to this clonotype: This may stem from a read error, because a much larger clone lies one nucleotide away. This rearrangement joins TRBV18 to TRBJ2-5, with a possible D match to TRBD1 (7 bases). Germline V gene lookup returns CDR1 KGHSH and CDR2 LQKENI. The CDR3 is 14 amino acids. The CDR3: CASSPPGGPEAQYF. The CDR3 nucleotides are TGTGCCAGCTCACCCCCAGGGGGGCCAGAGGCCCAGTACTTC. Full variable domain (missing parts from reference TRBV18 and TRBJ2-5): NAGVMQNPRHLVRRRGQEARLRCSPMKGHSHVYWYRQLPEEGLKFMVYLQKENIIDESGMPKERFSAEFPKEGPSILRIQQVVRGDSAAYFCASSPPGGPEAQYFGPGTRLLVL.

The sample holds many counts of this clonotype. This chain links TRBV20-1 with TRBJ2-3; the D call may be TRBD1 or TRBD2 (5 bases each). The CDR3 runs to 14 residues. Germline CDR1 and CDR2: DFQATT and SNEGSKA (reference sequence). V gave up 3 bases and J gave up 2 bases, with 12 bases separating them. CDR3 sequence (DNA): TGCAGTGCTAGTTGGGACGGGAACACAGATACGCAGTATTTT. Its protein product is CSASWDGNTDTQYF.

The rearrangement links TRBV27 to TRBJ2-7; TRBD2 aligns across 12 bases. V lost 5 bases to trimming and J lost 4 bases; unmatched junction nucleotides: 6. This CDR3 is built from 15 residues. The germline V gene has CDR1 MNHEY and CDR2 SMNVEV (reference sequence). This CDR3 reads CASSLTSGRGYEQYF. As DNA, the CDR3 is TGTGCCAGCAGTCTGACTAGCGGGAGAGGGTACGAGCAGTACTTC.

A few counts support this clonotype. The rearrangement uses TRBV20-1 and TRBJ2-1, with 8 bases fitting TRBD2. Germline CDR1 and CDR2: DFQATT and SNEGSKA (reference sequence). The V gene end was trimmed by 3 bases and the J gene end by 3 bases; junction bases not matched to a gene: 4. CDR3 length equals 14 residues. The CDR3 protein is CSASGTSVYNEQFF. CDR3 sequence (DNA): TGCAGTGCTAGTGGGACTAGTGTCTACAATGAGCAGTTCTTC.

The J gene is TRBJ2-2, the V gene TRBV4-2; 8 positions match TRBD2. CDR3 length equals 16 residues. J gave up 0 bases and V 1 base, and 1 base lay outside the gene matches. Per the germline V gene, CDR1 is LGHNA and CDR2 is YNFKEQ. CDR3 in DNA: TGTGCCAGCAGCCAAGGTAGCGGGACGAACACCGGGGAGCTGTTTTTT. Protein sequence: CASSQGSGTNTGELFF.

Many counts were recorded for this clonotype. This chain links TRBV6-5 with TRBJ2-7; 12 nucleotides line up with TRBD2. Germline loops: CDR1 MNHEY, CDR2 SVGAGI. The CDR3 extends over 18 amino acids. Losses at the gene ends were 0 bases for V and 0 bases for J; bases not matched to a gene: 6. CDR3 residues: CASSYSTSGRPSSYEQYF. The CDR3 DNA reads as TGTGCCAGCAGTTACTCAACTAGCGGGAGGCCGAGCTCCTACGAGCAGTACTTC.

This clonotype has ten or more counts. This chain joins TRBV6-1 and TRBJ2-1; D is possibly TRBD1 (5 bases). CDR3 length equals 14 residues. V was trimmed by 3 bases and J by 3 bases, leaving 9 bases between them. The V gene's germline CDR1 is MNHNS and CDR2 SASEGT. The CDR3 sequence: CASSETANYNEQFF. The CDR3 nucleotides are TGTGCCAGCAGTGAGACAGCTAACTACAATGAGCAGTTCTTC.

In regard to this clonotype: A much larger clone differs by one base, so this may be a read error. This chain links TRBV12-3 or TRBV12-4 with TRBJ2-3; D ambiguous. With the DNA end fitting TRBJ1-5 better, the J assignment may be wrong. CDR3 length: 17 residues. Here the CDR3 reads CASSRTSGRPGGDTQHF. The CDR3 DNA follows: TGTGCCAGCAGCAGGACTAGCGGGAGGCCGGGCGGAGATACGCAGCATTTT.

The V gene is TRBV28, the J gene TRBJ1-5; tentatively, D is TRBD1 (5 bases). Germline values: CDR1 MDHEN, CDR2 SYDVKM. V gave up 8 bases and J gave up 1 base, with 15 bases separating them. This CDR3 region has 15 residues. The CDR3 spells CASGPGFGSNQPQHF. The CDR3 coding sequence is TGTGCCAGCGGTCCAGGGTTCGGGAGCAATCAGCCCCAGCATTTT.

This clonotype was found many times. CDR3 DNA: TGTGCCAGTAGTATTTCCCCCAATGAGCAGTTCTTC. It yields the protein CASSISPNEQFF. J is TRBJ2-1 and V is TRBV19; D gene uncertain. Germline V CDR1 and CDR2: LNHDA, SQIVND (reference sequence). The CDR3 covers 12 residues. V was cut by 3 bases and J by 6 bases, with 6 bases left in between.

This clonotype showed up many times. J is TRBJ2-2 and V is TRBV11-2; TRBD1 aligns across 9 bases. The CDR3 length is 15 residues. V was clipped by 0 bases and J by 7 bases; unmatched bases: 3. Germline V gene sequence: CDR1 SGHAT, CDR2 FQNNGV. CDR3 in amino acids: CASSLDRTGVGELFF. The CDR3 nucleotides read TGTGCCAGCAGCTTAGATCGGACAGGGGTCGGGGAGCTGTTTTTT.

This clonotype has a count of ten or more. The V and J genes are TRBV7-2 and TRBJ2-5; no clear D gene. CDR1 SGHTA and CDR2 FQGNSA come from the germline V gene. The CDR3 is made up of 13 amino acids. Trimming took off 1 base at V and 5 bases at J, with 8 bases between the two ends. The CDR3 DNA reads as TGTGCCAGCAGCTTAGTAGCCCGGGAGACCCAGTACTTC. As protein: CASSLVARETQYF.

This clonotype was seen repeatedly, ten times or more. V and J are TRBV4-1 and TRBJ1-3; 7 bases agree with TRBD1. CDR3 length: 17 amino acids. J was trimmed by 0 bases and V by 1 base; bases with no gene match: 6. Germline V gene data show CDR1 as MGHRA and CDR2 as YSYEKL. The CDR3 reads CASSQGRPGGSGNTIYF. CDR3 nucleotide sequence: TGCGCCAGCAGCCAAGGCCGGCCAGGGGGCTCTGGAAACACCATATATTTT.

The chain recombines TRBV10-3 with TRBJ1-1, with a weak D call TRBD1 (5 bases). Germline V lookup: CDR1 ENHRY, CDR2 SYGVKD. V shed 8 bases and J shed 4 bases, with 14 bases lying between them. This CDR3 has 13 residues. CDR3 DNA: TGTGCCATCGGCAGGGTGGGTGCCACTGAAGCTTTCTTT. Its translation is CAIGRVGATEAFF.

The chain carries TRBV5-6 and TRBJ2-1; 11 nucleotides line up with TRBD2. Germline-derived CDR1 and CDR2 are SGHDT and YYEEEE. CDR3 length: 16 amino acids. V trimming: 5 bases; J trimming: 8 bases; junction bases outside the gene matches: 12. CDR3: CASSLLLAGDGDEQFF. CDR3 nucleotides: TGTGCCAGCAGTCTACTACTAGCGGGAGACGGGGATGAGCAGTTCTTC.

The chain joins TRBV7-9 to TRBJ2-4; 9 bases are a match to TRBD2. Unmatched junction bases numbered 18, after V lost 5 bases and J lost 1 base. This CDR3 comprises 20 residues. The germline gives CDR1 SEHNR, CDR2 FQNEAQ (reference sequence). CDR3 sequence: CASSPPVRRGGLGAKNIQYF. The CDR3 coding sequence is TGTGCCAGCAGCCCCCCAGTGAGGCGGGGGGGCCTCGGGGCCAAAAACATTCAGTACTTC. Full variable domain (outside the CDR3, taken from reference TRBV7-9 and TRBJ2-4): DTGVSQNPRHKITKRGQNVTFRCDPISEHNRLYWYRQTLGQGPEFLTYFQNEAQLEKSRLLSDRFSAERPKGSFSTLEIQRTEQGDSAMYLCASSPPVRRGGLGAKNIQYFGAGTRLSVL.

This clonotype showed up many times. The CDR3 spells CASSLNPGGGQETQYF. For the CDR3, the DNA is TGTGCCAGCAGCTTAAACCCGGGGGGGGGCCAAGAGACCCAGTACTTC. J is TRBJ2-5 and V is TRBV7-3, with 8 nucleotides matching TRBD2. This CDR3 region has 16 residues. Germline CDR1 and CDR2: SGHTA and FQGTGA. With V trimmed by 1 base and J by 1 base, 5 bases remained unmatched.

About this clonotype: Compared with germline, one end of the junction differs, possibly owing to a read error. The gene calls are TRBV10-3 and TRBJ2-7; weak D call: TRBD1 (7 bases). The CDR3 consists of 14 residues. Germline loops: CDR1 ENHRY, CDR2 SYGVKD. The DNA for the CDR3 is TGTGCCATCAGAGGCGACAGGGAGGCGTACGGGCAGTACTTC. This codes for CAIRGDREAYGQYF.

This clonotype has only one observation. The chain employs TRBV30 and TRBJ2-1; the D is unclear. Trimming pared 0 bases from V and 8 bases from J, leaving 11 bases between. Germline loops: CDR1 GTSNPN, CDR2 SVGIG (reference sequence). CDR3 length: 13 residues. CDR3 protein: CAWSVGFSDEQFF. The CDR3 nucleotides read TGTGCCTGGAGTGTAGGATTCAGTGATGAGCAGTTCTTC.

Remarks on this clonotype: At one end, the junction sequence differs from germline, possibly due to a read error. The J gene is TRBJ1-2, the V gene TRBV20-1, with D unclear. This CDR3 region has 11 residues. The germline gives CDR1 DFQATT, CDR2 SNEGSKA (reference sequence). This chain's CDR3 is CSARWFYGYAF. The CDR3 DNA sequence: TGCAGTGCTCGTTGGTTTTATGGCTACGCCTTC.

This clonotype was found many times. The chain couples TRBV3-1 to TRBJ2-7; D unclear. This CDR3 is 12 amino acids long. Germline V lookup: CDR1 LGHDT, CDR2 YNNKEL (reference sequence). V was clipped by 4 bases and J by 5 bases, with 9 bases between them. The CDR3 reads CASSLRSHEQYF. In DNA, the CDR3 is TGTGCCAGCAGCCTAAGGTCCCACGAGCAGTACTTC.

The gene calls are TRBV29-1 and TRBJ1-5, with D possibly being TRBD1 (5 bases). This CDR3 region has 13 residues. The germline V gene encodes CDR1 SQVTM and CDR2 ANQGSEA. Trimming left V 3 bases short and J 9 bases short, with 15 bases between. CDR3 nucleotides: TGCAGCGTTGATTTGGGTGAGGGGCGGCCCCAGCATTTT. This codes for CSVDLGEGRPQHF.

This clonotype has a count of ten or more. This rearrangement joins TRBV25-1 to TRBJ1-6; D gene uncertain. The CDR3 is 13 residues long. Per the germline V gene, CDR1 is MGHDK and CDR2 is SYGVNS. V was trimmed by 3 bases and J by 4 bases, leaving 4 bases between them. The DNA for the CDR3 is TGTGCCAGCAGTGAGGAATATAATTCACCCCTCCACTTT. This codes for CASSEEYNSPLHF.